This T cell receptor beta chain was captured by sequencing in a study of blood T cell repertoires in COVID-19. Study at large: The United States, Italy and Spain provided the acute and convalescent COVID-19 samples. PBMCs, B-cell-depleted T cells, or T cells provided the cDNA or gDNA that made up the material.

Seattle cases were enrolled at active infection and followed longitudinally. Germline V gene lookup returns CDR1 SGHTA and CDR2 FQGNSA. V lost 3 bases to trimming and J lost 11 bases, with 9 bases between them. The CDR3 covers 11 residues. Assay used: immunoSEQ multiplex PCR; TCRdb lists only in-frame clones, some missing. The sample yields 200,000 to 300,000 clones, around 86% seen once. Material: peripheral blood. This rearrangement joins TRBV7-2 to TRBJ2-3, with a tentative D call TRBD2 (6 bases). This receptor was identified in an elderly woman with COVID-19, enrolled during active disease. This chain's CDR3 is CASSFSGEQYF. The CDR3, as DNA: TGTGCCAGCAGCTTTTCGGGGGAGCAGTATTTT.